These T cell receptor beta chains were read from a single sample in a study of CD8+ T cells in alopecia areata. The method was immunoSEQ multiplex PCR; TCRdb's version includes in-frame clones alone and lacks a portion of them. The sample shows about 30,000 clones, less than 65% of them seen only once. Sequenced: NKG2D-high CD8+ T cells sorted from blood. Source of these receptors: a human donor with alopecia areata. Both conserved end residues are part of each CDR3. Each record gives: CDR3 protein, CDR3 DNA, D gene, clone size, J gene, CDR3 length, V gene. The D gene is left open where the match is weak. Only some rows state a clone size, as once, few, many or a class for expanded clones.

CDR3: CASSQVIFSYEQYF
DNA: TGCGCCAGCAGCCAAGTAATTTTCTCCTACGAGCAGTACTTC
D: -
size: few
J: TRBJ2-7
length: 14
V: TRBV4-3

CDR3: CASSLHQNTEAFF
DNA: TGTGCCAGCAGTTTGCATCAGAACACTGAAGCTTTCTTT
D: -
size: -
J: TRBJ1-1
length: 13
V: TRBV28

CDR3: CASTKRDTVTDTQYF
DNA: TGTGCCAGCACAAAACGGGACACAGTTACAGATACGCAGTATTTT
D: -
size: few
J: TRBJ2-3
length: 15
V: TRBV7-9

CDR3: CASSLEGAWTF
DNA: TGTGCCAGCAGCTTGGAGGGGGCCTGGACCTTC
D: TRBD1
size: -
J: TRBJ1-2
length: 11
V: TRBV5-1

CDR3: CASSLSRAGPYGYTF
DNA: TGTGCCAGCAGTTTATCCCGGGCAGGGCCCTATGGCTACACCTTC
D: -
size: -
J: TRBJ1-2
length: 15
V: TRBV27

CDR3: CASSVASGQVYEQYF
DNA: TGTGCCAGCAGCGTAGCTAGCGGGCAAGTCTACGAGCAGTACTTC
D: TRBD2
size: -
J: TRBJ2-7
length: 15
V: TRBV9

CDR3: CASSLRGSYEQYF
DNA: TGCGCCAGCAGCTTGAGGGGATCCTACGAGCAGTACTTC
D: -
size: -
J: TRBJ2-7
length: 13
V: TRBV5-1

CDR3: CASRKTGYNEQFF
DNA: TGTGCCAGCAGGAAGACAGGGTACAATGAGCAGTTCTTC
D: TRBD1
size: -
J: TRBJ2-1
length: 13
V: TRBV2

CDR3: CASSLYWGGSIQYF
DNA: TGTGCCAGCAGTTTATATTGGGGAGGTTCGATTCAGTACTTC
D: -
size: -
J: TRBJ2-4
length: 14
V: TRBV27

CDR3: CASSFAGNNQPQHF
DNA: TGTGCCAGCAGCTTCGCCGGGAACAATCAGCCCCAGCATTTT
D: -
size: -
J: TRBJ1-5
length: 14
V: TRBV7-9

CDR3: CASSLAGVYNEQFF
DNA: TGTGCCAGCAGCTTGGCCGGGGTCTACAATGAGCAGTTCTTC
D: -
size: -
J: TRBJ2-1
length: 14
V: TRBV5-4

CDR3: CASSTRGKQETQYF
DNA: TGTGCCAGCAGCACCCGGGGCAAACAAGAGACCCAGTACTTC
D: -
size: -
J: TRBJ2-5
length: 14
V: TRBV7-6

CDR3: CAWKPGQQETQYF
DNA: TGTGCCTGGAAACCGGGACAACAAGAGACCCAGTACTTC
D: -
size: -
J: TRBJ2-5
length: 13
V: TRBV30

CDR3: CASSTTSGGPETQYF
DNA: TGTGCCAGCAGTACGACCTCTGGGGGGCCGGAGACCCAGTACTTC
D: -
size: -
J: TRBJ2-5
length: 15
V: TRBV7-9

CDR3: CASSPVGGAEETQYF
DNA: TGTGCCAGCAGCCCTGTGGGGGGCGCGGAAGAGACCCAGTACTTC
D: -
size: once
J: TRBJ2-5
length: 15
V: TRBV5-6

CDR3: CASKTPEAYEQYF
DNA: TGTGCCAGCAAAACCCCGGAGGCCTACGAGCAGTACTTC
D: -
size: -
J: TRBJ2-7
length: 13
V: TRBV7-2

CDR3: CASSRIRGTDAQYF
DNA: TGCGCCAGCAGCCGCATAAGAGGGACGGACGCACAGTACTTC
D: -
size: -
J: TRBJ2-5
length: 14
V: TRBV4-1

CDR3: CSVIEWVGEGNYGYTF
DNA: TGCAGCGTTATCGAGTGGGTCGGGGAGGGTAACTATGGCTACACCTTC
D: -
size: -
J: TRBJ1-2
length: 16
V: TRBV29-1

CDR3: CASSPNPRQIWQFF
DNA: TGCGCCAGCAGCCCAAACCCACGACAGATCTGGCAGTTCTTC
D: -
size: -
J: TRBJ2-1
length: 14
V: TRBV5-1

CDR3: CASSLALLPPASSDEQYF
DNA: TGTGCCAGCAGCTTAGCTCTCCTCCCCCCAGCTTCTTCTGACGAGCAGTACTTC
D: -
size: -
J: TRBJ2-7
length: 18
V: TRBV7-9

CDR3: CASSLDPSYEQYF
DNA: TGTGCCAGCAGCTTAGACCCGAGCTACGAGCAGTACTTC
D: -
size: few
J: TRBJ2-7
length: 13
V: TRBV7-6

CDR3: CASSLGTGGYLGNEQFF
DNA: TGTGCCAGCAGTTTGGGGACGGGAGGATACCTGGGCAATGAGCAGTTCTTC
D: TRBD2
size: few
J: TRBJ2-1
length: 17
V: TRBV28

CDR3: CATSEPGTYNEQFF
DNA: TGTGCCACCAGCGAACCAGGTACCTACAATGAGCAGTTCTTC
D: -
size: -
J: TRBJ2-1
length: 14
V: TRBV15

CDR3: CASSFSKNTEAFF
DNA: TGTGCCAGCAGTTTCTCGAAGAACACTGAAGCTTTCTTT
D: -
size: once
J: TRBJ1-1
length: 13
V: TRBV27

CDR3: CASSLDLAPYEQYF
DNA: TGTGCCAGCAGCTTGGATCTTGCACCCTACGAGCAGTACTTC
D: -
size: -
J: TRBJ2-7
length: 14
V: TRBV5-4

CDR3: CASSPREGRGEKLFF
DNA: TGTGCCAGTAGTCCCCGAGAGGGTAGGGGCGAAAAACTGTTTTTT
D: -
size: few
J: TRBJ1-4
length: 15
V: TRBV19

CDR3: CASSLEEVAGVPYNEQFF
DNA: TGTGCCAGCAGCTTAGAGGAGGTAGCGGGAGTTCCCTACAATGAGCAGTTCTTC
D: TRBD2
size: once
J: TRBJ2-1
length: 18
V: TRBV7-9

CDR3: CSVAGQETDIQYF
DNA: TGCAGCGTGGCGGGACAGGAGACAGACATTCAGTACTTC
D: TRBD1
size: -
J: TRBJ2-4
length: 13
V: TRBV29-1

CDR3: CASSVTGSYEQYF
DNA: TGCGCCAGCAGCGTCACAGGGTCCTACGAGCAGTACTTC
D: -
size: -
J: TRBJ2-7
length: 13
V: TRBV5-1

CDR3: CASSRVQDGQYF
DNA: TGTGCCAGCAGCCGAGTCCAGGATGGCCAGTACTTC
D: -
size: few
J: TRBJ2-5
length: 12
V: TRBV7-9

CDR3: CASSIGQGPDSYNEQFF
DNA: TGTGCCAGTAGTATAGGACAGGGACCGGACTCCTACAATGAGCAGTTCTTC
D: TRBD1
size: -
J: TRBJ2-1
length: 17
V: TRBV19

CDR3: CASSLGQGANEQYF
DNA: TGTGCCAGCAGCTTAGGTCAGGGGGCCAACGAGCAGTACTTC
D: TRBD1
size: -
J: TRBJ2-7
length: 14
V: TRBV7-2

CDR3: CAWVRISDTEAFF
DNA: TGTGCCTGGGTTAGGATTTCGGACACTGAAGCTTTCTTT
D: -
size: -
J: TRBJ1-1
length: 13
V: TRBV30

CDR3: CASSSLVVGELFF
DNA: TGTGCCAGCAGTTCTCTAGTAGTCGGGGAGCTGTTTTTT
D: -
size: medium-sized
J: TRBJ2-2
length: 13
V: TRBV28

CDR3: CASSVGTRQETQYF
DNA: TGTGCCAGCAGCGTAGGGACCCGCCAAGAGACCCAGTACTTC
D: -
size: -
J: TRBJ2-5
length: 14
V: TRBV9

CDR3: CASKQSMGGSWEQYF
DNA: TGTGCCAGCAAACAAAGTATGGGGGGCTCTTGGGAGCAGTACTTC
D: -
size: -
J: TRBJ2-7
length: 15
V: TRBV6-5

CDR3: CASSSTGQGPYQETQYF
DNA: TGTGCCAGCAGCTCCACGGGACAGGGCCCCTACCAAGAGACCCAGTACTTC
D: TRBD1
size: -
J: TRBJ2-5
length: 17
V: TRBV7-6

CDR3: CSVEDLVGPGDNEQFF
DNA: TGCAGCGTTGAAGATTTGGTGGGACCGGGGGACAATGAGCAGTTCTTC
D: -
size: -
J: TRBJ2-1
length: 16
V: TRBV29-1

CDR3: CASSLGWDEQYF
DNA: TGTGCCAGCAGCTTAGGGTGGGACGAGCAGTACTTC
D: -
size: -
J: TRBJ2-7
length: 12
V: TRBV7-2

CDR3: CASSLERGAHEKLFF
DNA: TGCGCCAGCAGCCTCGAAAGGGGGGCGCATGAAAAACTGTTTTTT
D: -
size: -
J: TRBJ1-4
length: 15
V: TRBV5-1

CDR3: CSVDGQGFDEQYF
DNA: TGCAGCGTTGATGGACAGGGTTTCGACGAGCAGTACTTC
D: TRBD1
size: -
J: TRBJ2-7
length: 13
V: TRBV29-1

CDR3: CASSLGREVDEQYF
DNA: TGTGCCAGCAGCTTGGGGCGGGAGGTCGACGAGCAGTACTTC
D: TRBD2
size: few
J: TRBJ2-7
length: 14
V: TRBV5-4

CDR3: CASSSGPPNPGSYEQYF
DNA: TGTGCCAGCAGCTCCGGGCCACCTAATCCCGGCTCCTACGAGCAGTACTTC
D: -
size: few
J: TRBJ2-7
length: 17
V: TRBV7-9

CDR3: CASSQLAGENEQYF
DNA: TGCGCCAGCAGCCAACTAGCGGGAGAGAACGAGCAGTACTTC
D: TRBD2
size: few
J: TRBJ2-7
length: 14
V: TRBV4-1

CDR3: CASSLSGGNYEQYF
DNA: TGTGCCAGCAGTTTATCGGGGGGTAACTACGAGCAGTACTTC
D: -
size: few
J: TRBJ2-7
length: 14
V: TRBV27

CDR3: CASSSDGNTGELFF
DNA: TGTGCCAGTAGTTCCGACGGTAACACCGGGGAGCTGTTTTTT
D: -
size: -
J: TRBJ2-2
length: 14
V: TRBV19

CDR3: CSVEWDGTSGSDTQYF
DNA: TGCAGCGTTGAATGGGATGGGACTAGCGGGTCGGATACGCAGTATTTT
D: TRBD2
size: few
J: TRBJ2-3
length: 16
V: TRBV29-1

CDR3: CAWSVRGTQPQHF
DNA: TGTGCCTGGAGTGTCCGGGGAACACAGCCCCAGCATTTT
D: -
size: few
J: TRBJ1-5
length: 13
V: TRBV30

CDR3: CASNTDRWNEQFF
DNA: TGCGCCAGCAACACGGACAGATGGAATGAGCAGTTCTTC
D: -
size: -
J: TRBJ2-1
length: 13
V: TRBV10-2

CDR3: CASSLYGTDQYF
DNA: TGCGCCAGCAGCTTGTATGGGACGGATCAGTACTTC
D: -
size: -
J: TRBJ2-5
length: 12
V: TRBV5-1

CDR3: CASSLEGGASQPQHF
DNA: TGTGCCAGCAGCTTAGAAGGGGGCGCGAGTCAGCCCCAGCATTTT
D: TRBD1
size: few
J: TRBJ1-5
length: 15
V: TRBV7-9

CDR3: CASSSGSGNEQYF
DNA: TGTGCCAGCAGTTCAGGTTCAGGGAACGAGCAGTACTTC
D: -
size: -
J: TRBJ2-7
length: 13
V: TRBV6-6